This TCR beta chain was identified during a study of tumor-infiltrating lymphocytes in localized non-small cell lung cancer. Background on the study: Resected tumor was paired with non-adjacent uninvolved lung from the same patient.

This CDR3 comprises 14 residues. CDR1 is SGDLS, CDR2 YYNGEE, per germline. Trimming shortened V by 0 bases and J by 8 bases, and 11 bases separated the two germline ends. Sequencing used immunoSEQ multiplex PCR; TCRdb keeps in-frame clones, though not all of them. The sample yields approximately 8,100 clones, roughly two thirds seen once. As to this clone: Its antigen is undetermined.

Study-wide results and limits: Higher tumor T cell infiltration than in uninvolved lung was supported by TCRbeta sequencing.

Material: uninvolved lung tissue not adjacent to the tumor. The chain couples TRBV9 to TRBJ1-4, with a possible D match to TRBD1 (6 bases). The sequence came from a human donor with non-small cell lung cancer. Here the CDR3 reads CASSVGTVREKLFF. The CDR3 DNA is TGTGCCAGCAGCGTAGGGACAGTTCGGGAAAAACTGTTTTTT.